One TCR beta chain is described in this entry. Its antigen is unknown. Amplification targeted TCR beta CDR3 regions from RNA transcripts. The primer set for the first-round RT-PCR of the TCR CDR3 was HTBI. From the multiplex PCR reads, TCRdb called clonotypes with MiXCR, one entry per CDR3 protein. The sample lists about 300,000 distinct CDR3 sequences; roughly 17% were seen once. This entry is derived from a study of T cells in Graves' hyperthyroidism and ophthalmopathy. Graves' hyperthyroidism was deemed stable absent ophthalmopathy progression within 18 months. Overall study findings and caveats: Blood samples included most of the expanded thyroid clonotypes exceeding 0.001.

Germline values: CDR1 MNHNS, CDR2 SASEGT. V was clipped by 6 bases and J by 0 bases, with 18 bases between them. CDR3 length: 17 residues. The sample was blood. V and J are TRBV6-1 and TRBJ2-1; a possible D gene is TRBD2 (6 bases). This sequence was found in a young man with Graves' hyperthyroidism. The CDR3 coding sequence is TGTGCCAGCAGCCTGCCGGGGACTCCGAGCTCCTACAATGAGCAGTTCTTC. Amino acids: CASSLPGTPSSYNEQFF.